Listed below are T cell receptor beta chains from one sample, sequenced in a study of molecular identifiers for immune sequencing clone quantification. TCRdb ran MiXCR on the PCR reads and lists one entry per CDR3 protein. Of more than 250,000 distinct CDR3 sequences in the sample, around 21% are singletons; the top ten hold under 0.95%. Specimen: naive CD8+ T cells from blood, with Jurkat cell RNA spiked in. The receptors here all came from a human donor in good health. Some libraries in this study had Jurkat cell RNA spiked in. CDR3s include the opening cysteine and the closing phenylalanine or tryptophan. The D gene is left open where the match is weak. The size of a clone is reported for some rows only, either as once, few or many, or as a class for expanded clones.

d_gene,v_gene,j_gene,abundance,CDR3nt,CDR3aa
TRBD2,TRBV2,TRBJ2-3,few,TGTGCCAGCAGTGACCCGGACGGCCCCGCGGGAGGAACAGATACGCAGTATTTT,CASSDPDGPAGGTDTQYF
NA,TRBV28,TRBJ2-7,many,TGTGCCAGCAGTCCGAACAGTCACGAGCAGTACTTC,CASSPNSHEQYF
NA,TRBV6-5,TRBJ1-1,many,TGTGCCAGCAGTCGCTCGTGGACGGACAACACTGAAGCTTTCTTT,CASSRSWTDNTEAFF
NA,TRBV10-2,TRBJ1-1,NA,TGCGCCAGCAGTCATACAGGTAACACTGAAGCTTCCTTT,CASSHTGNTEASF
TRBD1,TRBV13,TRBJ2-2,many,TGTGCCGGCCGGGACAGGGGCGACACCGGGGAGCTGTTTTTT,CAGRDRGDTGELFF
NA,TRBV27,TRBJ2-1,few,TGTGCCAGCCAAGCGGACCCCTACAATGAGCAGTTCTTC,CASQADPYNEQFF
TRBD2,TRBV4-1,TRBJ2-5,many,TGCGCCAGCAGCCAAGAGACTAGCGGGGGCAAAGAGACCCAGTACTTC,CASSQETSGGKETQYF
TRBD2,TRBV28,TRBJ2-2,few,TGTGCCAGCAGCACAGACCCGGGACTAGCGGGAGGTAGCACCGGGGAGCTGTTTTTT,CASSTDPGLAGGSTGELFF
TRBD2,TRBV15,TRBJ2-3,many,TGTGCCACCAGCAGTGGACTAGAACTCACAGATACGCAGTATTTT,CATSSGLELTDTQYF
TRBD2,TRBV20-1,TRBJ2-3,NA,TGCAGTGCTAAAGGACTAGCGGAGCCAACAGATACGCAGTATTTT,CSAKGLAEPTDTQYF
NA,TRBV6-2/TRBV6-3,TRBJ2-7,few,TGTGCCAGCAGTTACTCGTTGGGCGAGCAGTACTTC,CASSYSLGEQYF
TRBD2,TRBV5-6,TRBJ2-3,many,TGTGCCAGCAGCCAGGGACTAGCGGTAAACCCTAGCACAGATACGCAGTATTTT,CASSQGLAVNPSTDTQYF
NA,TRBV2,TRBJ2-2,many,TGTGCCAGCAGGCCCATTCGCGGAGGGGGCACCGGGGAGCTGTTTTTT,CASRPIRGGGTGELFF
NA,TRBV28,TRBJ1-2,many,TGTGCCAGCAGTTTCAGGGGAACTAACTATGGCTACACCTTC,CASSFRGTNYGYTF
NA,TRBV4-3,TRBJ1-6,few,TGCGCCAGCAGCCAAGATAGTGTGGACCCGAATTCACCCCTCCACTTT,CASSQDSVDPNSPLHF
TRBD2,TRBV12-3/TRBV12-4,TRBJ2-3,many,TGTGCCAGCAGTTCGACCACCTGGACTAGCGGGAGAAGGCCAGATACGCAGTATTTT,CASSSTTWTSGRRPDTQYF
NA,TRBV2,TRBJ2-5,NA,TGTGCCAGCATCGACAGCTTCATTGAGACCCAGTACTTC,CASIDSFIETQYF
TRBD2,TRBV29-1,TRBJ2-3,many,TGCAGCGCCGTCCTAGCGGGGGGATCAGATACGCAGTATTTT,CSAVLAGGSDTQYF
NA,TRBV20-1,TRBJ2-3,many,TGCAGTGCTACCCAAGACAGCACAGATACGCAGTATTTT,CSATQDSTDTQYF
NA,TRBV9,TRBJ2-3,many,TGTGCCAGCAGCCCCGGGGGAGTGGAAGGGCAGTATTTT,CASSPGGVEGQYF
TRBD2,TRBV7-9,TRBJ2-5,many,TGTGCCAGCAGCCCGAGACTAGCGGGGGGTATTCAAGAGACCCAGTACTTC,CASSPRLAGGIQETQYF
NA,TRBV4-3,TRBJ1-1,many,TGTGCCAGCAGCCAAGATTGGCGAATGAACACTGAAGCTTTCTTT,CASSQDWRMNTEAFF
NA,TRBV7-6,TRBJ1-3,NA,TGTGCCAGCAGCCCGGTTCAGGGCTCTGGAAACACCATATATTTT,CASSPVQGSGNTIYF
NA,TRBV20-1,TRBJ2-7,many,TGCAGTGCTTTGTTCAAGCCCCTCGAGCAGTACTTC,CSALFKPLEQYF
NA,TRBV7-9,TRBJ1-5,many,TGTGCCAGCAGCGTCGGAAGTCCCTATAGCAATCAGCCCCAGCATTTT,CASSVGSPYSNQPQHF
NA,TRBV27,TRBJ1-2,many,TGTGCCAGCAGTCCCGCCAGTCAGGTTCTCTATGGCTACACCTTC,CASSPASQVLYGYTF
TRBD1,TRBV6-5,TRBJ2-3,many,TGTGCCAGCAGACAAACAGGGGGCAACACAGATACGCAGTATTTT,CASRQTGGNTDTQYF
NA,TRBV5-6,TRBJ2-1,many,TGTGCCAGCAGCTTGGAGCCAGGACACAATGAGCAGTTCTTC,CASSLEPGHNEQFF
NA,TRBV6-2/TRBV6-3,TRBJ2-2,many,TGTGCCAGCAGTATGGAAAACACCGGGGAGCTGTTTTTT,CASSMENTGELFF
TRBD1,TRBV9,TRBJ1-1,many,TGTGCCAGCAGCGTCGCTGGACAGGGCTACTCGGACACTGAAGCTTTCTTT,CASSVAGQGYSDTEAFF
NA,TRBV6-2/TRBV6-3,TRBJ1-1,NA,TGTGCCAGCAGTTACTCGATCAGGTCCACTGAAGCTTTCTTT,CASSYSIRSTEAFF
NA,TRBV9,TRBJ1-1,many,TGTGCCAGCAGCGTTAACCCGTCGCCTGAAGCTTTCTTT,CASSVNPSPEAFF
NA,TRBV19,TRBJ1-1,few,TGTGCCAGTAGTATAGATGGACGTGGTGAAGCTTTCTTT,CASSIDGRGEAFF
TRBD1,TRBV12-3/TRBV12-4,TRBJ2-7,few,TGTGCCAGCAGGCCACCGGGACAGGGGTACGAGCAGTACTTC,CASRPPGQGYEQYF